The 4 T cell receptor beta chains in this list originate from one sample, sequenced in a study of blood T cell repertoires in COVID-19. The assay was immunoSEQ multiplex PCR, and TCRdb's table has in-frame clones only and misses some. The sample includes 400,000 or so clones, about 90% of them seen just once. The sample comprised PBMCs or T cells enriched from blood (not recorded which). The receptors were gathered from a man younger than 30 who had recovered from COVID-19.

The chain is built from TRBV5-6 and TRBJ2-5; 7 positions agree with TRBD2. V lost 4 bases and J lost 5; bases outside the gene matches: 2. From germline, CDR1 is SGHDT and CDR2 YYEEEE. CDR3 length equals 12 residues. CDR3 amino acids: CASSPGGETQYF. The CDR3 nucleotides read TGTGCCAGCAGCCCCGGGGGGGAGACCCAGTACTTC.

Here the CDR3 reads CASAKPKRTGGRNTIYF. The DNA of the CDR3 is TGTGCCAGCGCCAAACCAAAAAGGACAGGGGGAAGAAACACCATATATTTT. The chain recombines TRBV27 with TRBJ1-3; 10 bases align to TRBD1. From germline, CDR1 is MNHEY and CDR2 SMNVEV (reference sequence). Trimming cost V 8 bases and J 5 bases; bases outside gene matches: 15. The CDR3 loop spans 17 amino acids.

The chain couples TRBV6-5 to TRBJ1-2; possibly TRBD1 for D (5 bases). V dropped 5 bases and J dropped 4 bases, with 17 bases sitting between them. The CDR3 extends over 15 amino acids. Germline lookup yields CDR1 MNHEY and CDR2 SVGAGI. As DNA, the CDR3 is TGTGCCAGCAGTCGAGGACATGCTCCGGTCTATGGCTACACCTTC. Translating it yields CASSRGHAPVYGYTF.

This chain uses TRBV30 with TRBJ1-5; D is ambiguous. The CDR3 sequence is 14 residues long. From germline, CDR1 is GTSNPN and CDR2 SVGIG (reference sequence). Between the trimmed V and J ends, which lost 0 bases and 3 bases, there was a span of 9 bases. In DNA, the CDR3 is TGTGCCTGGAGTGTACAAGCGACCAATCAGCCCCAGCATTTT. This codes for CAWSVQATNQPQHF.